This record looks at one T cell receptor beta chain sequence and its context. The antigen is not known. The total RNA that was extracted per sample amounted to at least 5 micrograms. These data originate in a study of blood T cells in healthy people across ages. On the study more broadly: About one barcoded beta molecule was captured per two T cells (by template switching).

The CDR3 consists of 15 residues. Germline V gene sequence: CDR1 DFQATT, CDR2 SNEGSKA (reference sequence). V lost 2 bases, J lost 2 bases, and 15 bases lay in between. Through a sample-barcoded 5' primer and a J-beta primer mix, a second PCR was run for roughly 7 to 11 cycles. TCRdb passed the 5' RACE reads through MiXCR, listing each CDR3 protein once. Here the sample spans 890,000 or so distinct CDR3 sequences, around two thirds being singletons. Broader study findings: Older individuals had lower TCR beta diversity per million T cells (the decline was roughly linear). Calculation of diversity from one million T cells yielded estimates considered to be underestimates.

The chain recombines TRBV20-1 with TRBJ1-1; D might be TRBD1 (6 bases). The clonotype comes from a man in his thirties or forties in good health. The sequencing sample was made of blood. CDR3 nucleotide sequence: TGCAGTGCTAGAAAGGGGGGAACGATTAACACTGAAGCTTTCTTT. Its translation is CSARKGGTINTEAFF.